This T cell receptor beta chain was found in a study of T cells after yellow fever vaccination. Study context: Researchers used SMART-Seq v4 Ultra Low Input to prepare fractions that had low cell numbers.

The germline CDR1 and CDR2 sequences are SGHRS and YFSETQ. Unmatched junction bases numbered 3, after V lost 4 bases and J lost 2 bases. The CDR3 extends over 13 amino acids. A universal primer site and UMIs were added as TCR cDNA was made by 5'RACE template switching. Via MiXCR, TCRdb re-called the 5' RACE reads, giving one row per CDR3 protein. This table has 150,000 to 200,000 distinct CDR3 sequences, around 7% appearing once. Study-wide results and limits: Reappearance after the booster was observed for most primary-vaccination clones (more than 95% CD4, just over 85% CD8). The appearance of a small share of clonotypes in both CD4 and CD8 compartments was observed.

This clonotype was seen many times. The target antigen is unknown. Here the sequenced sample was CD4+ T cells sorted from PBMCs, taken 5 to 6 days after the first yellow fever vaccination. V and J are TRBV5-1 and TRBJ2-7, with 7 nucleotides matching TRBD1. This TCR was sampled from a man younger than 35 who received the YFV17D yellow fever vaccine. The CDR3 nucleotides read TGCGCCAGCAGCCGGGGACAGACCTACGAGCAGTACTTC. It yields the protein CASSRGQTYEQYF. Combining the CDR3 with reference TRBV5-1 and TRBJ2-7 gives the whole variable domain KAGVTQTPRYLIKTRGQQVTLSCSPISGHRSVSWYQQTPGQGLQFLFEYFSETQRNKGNFPGRFSGRQFSNSRSEMNVSTLELGDSALYLCASSRGQTYEQYFGPGTRLTVT.